A single sample gave rise to the 10 T cell receptor beta chains below, sequenced in a study of cytomegalovirus exposure and HLA in healthy donors. In the PCR, 60 Vbeta and 13 Jbeta primers were used. Method: immunoSEQ multiplex PCR; TCRdb's copy keeps in-frame clones and lacks some. The repertoire holds 100,000 to 150,000 clones, approximately 77% seen once, with under 2% in the top ten. Sequences were obtained from PBMCs. The receptors were sampled from a man between 18 and 35 years old in good health and CMV-seronegative.

The V and J genes are TRBV9 and TRBJ2-6; possible D gene TRBD1, 5 bases. CDR1 and CDR2 from the germline V gene are SGDLS and YYNGEE. Trimming removed 7 bases at V and 0 bases at J, with 5 bases between. The CDR3 has 13 amino acids. CDR3 nucleotides: TGTGCCAGCCAGGGCTCTGGGGCCAACGTCCTGACTTTC. Protein: CASQGSGANVLTF. The full variable domain, its missing parts supplied by reference TRBV9 and TRBJ2-6, is DSGVTQTPKHLITATGQRVTLRCSPRSGDLSVYWYQQSLDQGLQFLIQYYNGEERAKGNILERFSAQQFPDLHSELNLSSLELGDSALYFCASQGSGANVLTFGAGSRLTVL.

This clone turned up a few times. The V and J genes are TRBV2 and TRBJ2-3; 10 bases fit TRBD1. The CDR3 loop spans 15 amino acids. The J segment lost 6 bases and the V segment lost 6 bases, leaving 9 bases of the junction unmatched. In germline, CDR1 is SNHLY, CDR2 FYNNEI. The CDR3 nucleotides are TGTGCCAGCAGACCCGACAGGGGGCGCGGGGATACGCAGTATTTT. Protein product: CASRPDRGRGDTQYF.

This sequence joins TRBV9 and TRBJ2-5, with 9 bases matching TRBD2. CDR3 length: 18 residues. Losses at the gene ends were 3 bases for V and 2 bases for J; bases not matched to a gene: 14. Germline V CDR1 and CDR2: SGDLS, YYNGEE. The CDR3 sequence is CASSATSRATSGQETQYF. CDR3 coding DNA: TGTGCCAGCAGCGCCACTTCACGAGCGACTAGCGGACAAGAGACCCAGTACTTC.

CDR3 protein: CASSPQTGDIEPQHF. The CDR3, as DNA: TGTGCCAGCAGTCCTCAGACAGGGGACATTGAGCCCCAGCATTTT. This sequence joins TRBV2 and TRBJ1-5, with 8 nucleotides matching TRBD1. The germline CDR1 and CDR2 sequences are SNHLY and FYNNEI. The CDR3 sequence is 15 residues long. The V and J ends lost 5 bases and 8 bases, in that order; junction bases with no gene match: 11.

The J gene is TRBJ2-3, the V gene TRBV5-5; 7 bases are shared with TRBD1. From germline, CDR1 is SGHKS and CDR2 YYEKEE (reference sequence). V was pared by 3 bases and J by 5 bases, with 9 bases of the junction left unmatched. The CDR3 has 15 amino acids. CDR3 bases: TGTGCCAGCAGCTCGGCGACAGGGATTAAAGATACGCAGTATTTT. This codes for CASSSATGIKDTQYF.

This chain joins TRBV7-9 and TRBJ1-2; 12 bases line up with TRBD1. V gave up 1 base and J gave up 7 bases; unmatched junction bases: 7. The CDR3 is made up of 16 amino acids. CDR1 is SEHNR and CDR2 is FQNEAQ in the germline V gene (reference sequence). CDR3 region: CASSLGGDRGRGGYTF. For the CDR3, the DNA is TGTGCCAGCAGCTTAGGAGGGGACAGGGGGCGCGGTGGCTACACCTTC.

The chain employs TRBV7-3 and TRBJ2-1, with 13 positions matching TRBD2. Per the germline V gene, CDR1 is SGHTA and CDR2 is FQGTGA. There are 15 residues in the CDR3. After removal of 6 bases from V and 7 bases from J, the junction contained 6 bases not matched to a gene. The CDR3 protein is CASSVLAGGPNEQFF. The CDR3 nucleotides read TGTGCCAGCAGTGTACTAGCGGGGGGGCCAAATGAGCAGTTCTTC.

This clone was detected a few times. The rearrangement uses TRBV6-5 and TRBJ2-3; 9 nucleotides match TRBD1. Germline CDR1 and CDR2: MNHEY and SVGAGI. The CDR3 consists of 14 residues. The V gene end was trimmed by 6 bases and the J gene end by 6 bases; junction bases not matched to a gene: 7. This CDR3 reads CASRTGGGSDTQYF. The CDR3 region has the DNA TGTGCCAGCAGGACAGGGGGAGGGTCGGATACGCAGTATTTT.

This clone occurred once. This sequence joins TRBV6-5 and TRBJ1-1; D possibly corresponds to TRBD1 (5 bases). Germline CDR1 MNHEY, CDR2 SVGAGI. There are 14 residues in the CDR3. Trimming stripped 5 bases from V and 0 bases from J, with 10 bases between. Here the CDR3 reads CASSQQALNTEAFF. DNA for the CDR3: TGTGCCAGCAGTCAACAGGCTTTGAACACTGAAGCTTTCTTT.

The gene calls are TRBV25-1 and TRBJ1-1; maybe TRBD1 (6 bases). This CDR3 spans 16 amino acids. Per the germline V gene, CDR1 is MGHDK and CDR2 is SYGVNS. V lost 3 bases to trimming and J lost 4 bases, with 18 bases between them. The DNA of the CDR3 is TGTGCCAGCAGTGATCCGACAGGCGTGAGCCTCACTGAAGCTTTCTTT. Residues: CASSDPTGVSLTEAFF.